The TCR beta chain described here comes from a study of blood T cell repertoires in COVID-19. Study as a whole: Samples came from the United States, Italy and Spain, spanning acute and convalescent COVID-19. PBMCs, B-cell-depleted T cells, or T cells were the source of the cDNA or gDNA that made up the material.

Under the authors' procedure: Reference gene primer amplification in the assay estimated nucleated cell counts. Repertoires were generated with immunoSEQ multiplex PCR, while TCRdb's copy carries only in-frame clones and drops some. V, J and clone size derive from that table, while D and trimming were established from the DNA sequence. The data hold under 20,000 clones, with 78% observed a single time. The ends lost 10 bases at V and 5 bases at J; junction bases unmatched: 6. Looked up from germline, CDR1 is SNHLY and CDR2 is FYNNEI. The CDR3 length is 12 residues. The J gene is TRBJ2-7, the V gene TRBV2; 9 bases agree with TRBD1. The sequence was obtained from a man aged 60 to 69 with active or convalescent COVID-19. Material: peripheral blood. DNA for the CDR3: TGTGCCACGGGGACAGGGTACCACGAGCAGTACTTC. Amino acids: CATGTGYHEQYF.